These 28 T cell receptor beta chains were sequenced from one sample in a study of T cell responses to AZD1222 COVID-19 vaccine. TCRdb's copy holds only in-frame clones and misses some; the assay was immunoSEQ multiplex PCR. The sample has 150,000 to 200,000 clones, 75% to 90% seen once. This specimen was peripheral blood, taken on day 0 of AZD1222 vaccination. The receptors here all came from an adult in good health.

This clone was seen only once. The gene calls are TRBV6-2 or TRBV6-3 and TRBJ1-1; 8 bases are shared with TRBD1. Germline V CDR1 and CDR2: MNHEY, SVGEGT. This CDR3 is built from 15 residues. The J segment lost 5 bases and the V segment lost 2 bases, leaving 7 bases of the junction unmatched. The CDR3 spells CASSYRLDRETEAFF. In DNA, the CDR3 is TGTGCCAGCAGTTACCGCCTGGACAGGGAAACTGAAGCTTTCTTT.

The rearrangement joins TRBV5-1 to TRBJ1-6; D may be TRBD1 (5 bases). Germline V lookup: CDR1 SGHRS, CDR2 YFSETQ. V shed 4 bases and J shed 8 bases, with 13 bases lying between them. This CDR3 has 14 amino acids. CDR3 sequence reads: CASSAGTPDSPLHF. The CDR3 coding sequence is TGCGCCAGCAGCGCCGGGACTCCTGATTCACCCCTCCACTTT.

The chain links TRBV6-5 to TRBJ1-6; D is uncertain. CDR3 length equals 13 residues. Between the trimmed V and J ends, which lost 0 bases and 10 bases, there was a span of 7 bases. In germline, CDR1 is MNHEY, CDR2 SVGAGI. Here the CDR3 reads CASSYSLESPLHF. Here the CDR3 DNA reads TGTGCCAGCAGTTACTCCTTGGAATCACCCCTCCACTTT.

The chain recombines TRBV7-9 with TRBJ2-3; either TRBD1 or TRBD2 may supply D (6 bases each). Germline lookup yields CDR1 SEHNR and CDR2 FQNEAQ (reference sequence). Between the trimmed V and J ends, which lost 7 bases and 4 bases, there was a span of 18 bases. The CDR3 sequence is 15 residues long. The CDR3 sequence: CASTPGGGRSDTQYF. Written as DNA, the CDR3 is TGTGCCAGCACCCCGGGTGGGGGGCGATCAGATACGCAGTATTTT.

The chain has TRBV7-9 and TRBJ1-1, with D uncertain. Germline CDR1 is SEHNR and CDR2 is FQNEAQ (reference sequence). The length of the CDR3 is 10 residues. Trimming shortened V by 4 bases and J by 11 bases, and 8 bases separated the two germline ends. CDR3 amino acids: CASSYNTAFF. In nucleotides, the CDR3 is TGTGCCAGCAGCTACAACACGGCTTTCTTT.

The count of this clone is one. This chain links TRBV28 with TRBJ1-1, with D hard to call. CDR3 length equals 12 residues. V was shortened by 3 bases and J by 4 bases, with 6 bases between the two germline ends. Germline V gene sequence: CDR1 MDHEN, CDR2 SYDVKM. CDR3 loop: CASSFLSTEAFF. The CDR3 DNA reads as TGTGCCAGCAGTTTTTTGAGCACTGAAGCTTTCTTT. The whole variable domain, remainder taken from reference TRBV28 and TRBJ1-1, is DVKVTQSSRYLVKRTGEKVFLECVQDMDHENMFWYRQDPGLGLRLIYFSYDVKMKEKGDIPEGYSVSREKKERFSLILESASTNQTSMYLCASSFLSTEAFFGQGTRLTVV.

The chain links TRBV5-1 to TRBJ1-4; the D is unclear. Between the trimmed V and J ends, which lost 4 bases and 3 bases, there was a span of 13 bases. The V gene's germline CDR1 is SGHRS and CDR2 YFSETQ. This CDR3 has 15 residues. Here the CDR3 reads CASSPYSSANEKLFF. In DNA, the CDR3 is TGCGCCAGCAGCCCGTACAGCTCGGCTAATGAAAAACTGTTTTTT.

CDR3 loop: CASSPWTSGGSTGELFF. DNA for the CDR3: TGTGCCAGCAGCCCGTGGACTAGCGGGGGGTCCACCGGGGAGCTGTTTTTT. The gene calls are TRBV7-9 and TRBJ2-2, with 14 bases that match TRBD2. J gave up 4 bases and V 5 bases, and 6 bases lay outside the gene matches. Germline V lookup: CDR1 SEHNR, CDR2 FQNEAQ (reference sequence). The CDR3 has 17 residues.

This chain links TRBV27 with TRBJ1-3; D remains unclear. The germline V gene has CDR1 MNHEY and CDR2 SMNVEV (reference sequence). V was cut by 0 bases and J by 0 bases, with 9 bases left in between. The CDR3 runs 16 residues. CDR3 nucleotides: TGTGCCAGCAGTTTATCGGCGGTCCCCTCTGGAAACACCATATATTTT. Its protein is CASSLSAVPSGNTIYF.

The chain employs TRBV12-5 and TRBJ2-3; tentative D call: TRBD2 (7 bases). V lost 1 base to trimming and J lost 4 bases, with 12 bases between them. CDR3 length: 15 residues. Per the germline V gene, CDR1 is LGHNT and CDR2 is FRNRAP. CDR3 region: CASGLGTGGADTQYF. As DNA, the CDR3 is TGTGCTAGTGGTTTGGGTACGGGGGGCGCAGATACGCAGTATTTT.

The rearrangement joins TRBV7-2 to TRBJ2-3; D remains unclear. Trimming cost V 2 bases and J 0 bases, with 0 bases left between them. Per germline, CDR1 SGHTA and CDR2 FQGNSA. This CDR3 region has 12 residues. The CDR3 sequence: CASSLSTDTQYF. In DNA, the CDR3 is TGTGCCAGCAGCTTAAGCACAGATACGCAGTATTTT.

This clone was seen only once. J is TRBJ1-1 and V is TRBV6-4; D is unresolved. The germline V gene encodes CDR1 MRHNA and CDR2 SNTAGT. This CDR3 has 15 amino acids. V gave up 0 bases and J gave up 3 bases, with 11 bases separating them. CDR3 sequence: CASSDSYGEHTEAFF. In DNA, the CDR3 is TGTGCCAGCAGTGACTCATATGGGGAGCACACTGAAGCTTTCTTT.

V is TRBV27 and J is TRBJ1-3; D possibly corresponds to TRBD1 (6 bases). The CDR3 has 13 residues. The germline V and J ends were trimmed by 4 bases and 2 bases, with 6 bases remaining between them. CDR1 is MNHEY and CDR2 is SMNVEV in the germline V gene (reference sequence). This CDR3 is CASSSGAGNTIYF. The CDR3 DNA sequence: TGTGCCAGCAGTTCAGGGGCTGGAAACACCATATATTTT.

The chain employs TRBV3-1 (or the pseudogene TRBV3-2) and TRBJ2-3; a possible D gene is TRBD2 (6 bases). CDR1 and CDR2 (germline): LGHDT, YNNKEL (reference sequence). Trimming pared 0 bases from V and 2 bases from J, leaving 9 bases between. The CDR3 contains 15 residues. CDR3 amino acids: CASSQEGGVTDTQYF. The CDR3 DNA reads as TGTGCCAGCAGCCAAGAGGGCGGGGTCACAGATACGCAGTATTTT.

The chain uses TRBV2 and TRBJ2-3; D may correspond to TRBD1 or TRBD2 (5 bases each). The V gene's germline CDR1 is SNHLY and CDR2 FYNNEI. Trimming pared 8 bases from V and 3 bases from J, leaving 12 bases between. The length of the CDR3 is 13 residues. DNA for the CDR3: TGTGCCAGCTTAAGGTGGGGGACAGATACGCAGTATTTT. Its protein product is CASLRWGTDTQYF.

This chain links TRBV4-3 with TRBJ2-5; D ambiguous. Germline assignment: CDR1 LGHNA and CDR2 YSLEER. Deletions cut 0 bases from V and 5 bases from J, with 13 bases between. This CDR3 contains 15 residues. The CDR3, as DNA: TGCGCCAGCAGCCAAGATGTGGTAGCCGGGGAGACCCAGTACTTC. Protein product: CASSQDVVAGETQYF.

The chain carries TRBV7-2 and TRBJ2-1; 7 bases align to TRBD2. The CDR3 has 16 amino acids. Germline trimming cut 1 base from V and 1 base from J; bases unmatched to any gene: 4. Looked up from germline, CDR1 is SGHTA and CDR2 is FQGNSA. CDR3 DNA: TGTGCCAGCAGCTTAGTAGCGGGTGGATCCTACAATGAGCAGTTCTTC. It specifies CASSLVAGGSYNEQFF.

This chain connects TRBV2 to TRBJ1-1; D is unclear. The V gene's germline CDR1 is SNHLY and CDR2 FYNNEI. There are 13 residues in the CDR3. Deletions cut 5 bases from V and 1 base from J, with 8 bases between. CDR3 loop: CASSSDWNTEAFF. The DNA for the CDR3 is TGTGCCAGCAGTTCCGACTGGAACACTGAAGCTTTCTTT.

The chain uses TRBV2 and TRBJ1-1; D uncertain. Trimming pared 0 bases from V and 6 bases from J, leaving 8 bases between. This CDR3 comprises 13 residues. In germline, CDR1 is SNHLY, CDR2 FYNNEI. The CDR3 loop is CASSEAVLPEAFF. As DNA, the CDR3 is TGTGCCAGCAGTGAAGCGGTCCTCCCTGAAGCTTTCTTT.

The chain couples TRBV15 to TRBJ1-1, with a weak D call TRBD1 (6 bases). The CDR3 spans 15 residues. The ends were cut back, 5 bases at V and 3 bases at J, with 16 bases in the middle. The germline V gene encodes CDR1 LNHNV and CDR2 YYDKDF (reference sequence). The CDR3 DNA follows: TGTGCCACCAGCCCCGACCAGGGGCGATACACTGAAGCTTTCTTT. The encoded protein is CATSPDQGRYTEAFF.

V gene TRBV6-6 combines with J gene TRBJ1-6; D gene ambiguous. Germline CDR1 is MNHNY and CDR2 is SVGAGI (reference sequence). The CDR3 is made up of 9 amino acids. Here the CDR3 DNA reads TGTGCGGCGGGTTCACCCCTCCACTTT. Protein sequence: CAAGSPLHF.

The J gene is TRBJ1-3, the V gene TRBV19; D is unresolved. Germline V gene lookup returns CDR1 LNHDA and CDR2 SQIVND (reference sequence). The ends were cut back, 5 bases at V and 1 base at J, with 9 bases in the middle. This CDR3 is built from 14 residues. The CDR3 here is CASSLAGSGNTIYF. The CDR3 nucleotides read TGTGCCAGTAGTCTCGCAGGTTCTGGAAACACCATATATTTT.

The chain recombines TRBV7-9 with TRBJ2-2, with D maybe TRBD2 (6 bases). Trimming cost V 5 bases and J 7 bases, with 14 bases left between them. Germline V CDR1 and CDR2: SEHNR, FQNEAQ (reference sequence). The CDR3 is made up of 14 amino acids. CDR3 in amino acids: CASSPGGSGGELFF. In DNA form, the CDR3 reads TGTGCCAGCAGCCCCGGGGGATCGGGCGGGGAGCTGTTTTTT.

The V call is TRBV24-1, the J call TRBJ1-2, with D maybe TRBD1 (5 bases). There are 12 residues in the CDR3. The V end was cut by 4 bases, the J end by 8 bases, with 10 bases between. Germline CDR1 is KGHDR and CDR2 is SFDVKD. This CDR3 is CATSDRDWGYTF. For the CDR3, the DNA is TGTGCCACCAGTGACAGGGACTGGGGCTACACCTTC.

The chain links TRBV6-6 to TRBJ1-2; unclear D gene. In germline, CDR1 is MNHNY, CDR2 SVGAGI (reference sequence). There are 16 residues in the CDR3. Trimming removed 7 bases at V and 5 bases at J, with 23 bases between. CDR3 loop: CASKIGSLRTSYGYTF. The CDR3 nucleotides are TGTGCCAGCAAAATCGGCAGCCTACGTACCTCTTATGGCTACACCTTC.

The rearrangement uses TRBV5-1 and TRBJ1-5; tentatively, D is TRBD1 (6 bases). This CDR3 is 14 amino acids long. Trimming took off 4 bases at V and 6 bases at J, with 14 bases between the two ends. Germline V gene data show CDR1 as SGHRS and CDR2 as YFSETQ. The CDR3 spells CASSPGEDGQPQHF. The CDR3 DNA sequence: TGCGCCAGCAGCCCAGGGGAGGATGGTCAGCCCCAGCATTTT.

This clone has just one count. The J gene is TRBJ2-5, the V gene TRBV6-6; 8 bases match TRBD2. Germline V gene sequence: CDR1 MNHNY, CDR2 SVGAGI (reference sequence). The CDR3 contains 15 residues. With 5 bases clipped from V and 2 bases from J, the junction kept 7 bases outside the gene matches. CDR3 nucleotides: TGTGCCAGCAGTGCCCGGGTAGCGGGGCAAGAGACCCAGTACTTC. Protein product: CASSARVAGQETQYF.

The chain recombines TRBV27 with TRBJ2-7; 12 bases are shared with TRBD2. The germline V gene encodes CDR1 MNHEY and CDR2 SMNVEV (reference sequence). The CDR3 is 14 amino acids. V trimming: 2 bases; J trimming: 8 bases; junction bases outside the gene matches: 4. The CDR3 is CASSLTSGRRKQYF. CDR3 sequence (DNA): TGTGCCAGCAGTTTAACTAGCGGGAGGCGTAAGCAGTACTTC.